These T cell receptor beta chains were read from a single sample in a study of shared clonotypes between healthy human individuals. The repertoire was sequenced with immunoSEQ multiplex PCR; TCRdb's copy has only in-frame clones and lacks some. Counted here are millions of clones, approximately 90% occurring once; the ten biggest clones make up around 0.15%. The specimen sequenced was naive CD4+ T cells sorted from blood. These receptors were obtained from a young man in good health. CDR3s include the opening cysteine and the closing phenylalanine or tryptophan. The D gene is left open where the match is weak. The size entry is marked missing in some rows and otherwise reads once, few, many or a size class.

TRBJ2-3	TRBV4-1	TRBD2	-	TGCGCCAGCAGCCCCCAGCGGGGGGGCCTCGATACGCAGTATTTT	CASSPQRGGLDTQYF
TRBJ1-2	TRBV30	TRBD1	-	TGTGCCTGGACCCGACAGGGAGTGGGGGGCTACACCTTC	CAWTRQGVGGYTF
TRBJ2-2	TRBV27	TRBD1	-	TGTGCCAGCAGTGGGACAGGGGGCCACACCGGGGAGCTGTTTTTT	CASSGTGGHTGELFF
TRBJ2-5	TRBV18	TRBD2	-	TGTGCCAGCTCACCAATGATAGCGGGAGTCACGGAGACCCAGTACTTC	CASSPMIAGVTETQYF
TRBJ1-2	TRBV7-2	TRBD1	-	TGTGCCAGCAGCTTAGCGGGGACAGGCCTCTATGGCTACACCTTC	CASSLAGTGLYGYTF
TRBJ1-1	TRBV5-1	-	-	TGCGCCAGCAGCTTAGGGCAGGAGAACACTGAAGCTTTCTTT	CASSLGQENTEAFF
TRBJ1-3	TRBV7-8	TRBD1	-	TGTGCCAGCAGCAACAGGGGTGGGTCTTCTGGAAACACCATATATTTT	CASSNRGGSSGNTIYF
TRBJ1-4	TRBV19	TRBD1	-	TGTGCCAGTAGTACGGACAGGGGGCGACACGAAAAACTGTTTTTT	CASSTDRGRHEKLFF
TRBJ2-2	TRBV18	-	-	TGTGCCAGCTCACCAGGGCTTTGGAACACCGGGGAGCTGTTTTTT	CASSPGLWNTGELFF
TRBJ1-1	TRBV29-1	-	-	TGCAGCGTTGAATTAAGGGGAAGAGTAATCACTGAAGCTTTCTTT	CSVELRGRVITEAFF
TRBJ2-1	TRBV28	TRBD2	-	TGTGCCAGCAGTTTAAGCCCCCTTATCAGCGGGGGGGCCGCCGGTGAGCAGTTCTTC	CASSLSPLISGGAAGEQFF
TRBJ2-3	TRBV10-1	-	-	TGCGCCAGCAGTGAGGGAGGTCTCGGCCACACAGATACGCAGTATTTT	CASSEGGLGHTDTQYF
TRBJ2-1	TRBV5-1	TRBD2	-	TGCGCCAGCAGCTTGGTCGCTAGCGGGGACAATGAGCAGTTCTTC	CASSLVASGDNEQFF
TRBJ1-5	TRBV5-1	-	-	TGCGCCAGCAGCTTCAGGGAAAGCTGGCCCCAGCATTTT	CASSFRESWPQHF
TRBJ1-2	TRBV30	-	-	TGTGCCTGGAGTGGGAACACAGCGGCCAGCTATGGCTACACCTTC	CAWSGNTAASYGYTF
TRBJ2-5	TRBV5-1	TRBD1	once	TGCGCCAGCAGCCCAGGACAGGGGACTTTGAAAGAGACCCAGTACTTC	CASSPGQGTLKETQYF
TRBJ2-3	TRBV9	TRBD2	-	TGTGCCAGCAGCGTAGGTCTTATAGGGACTACCACAGATACGCAGTATTTT	CASSVGLIGTTTDTQYF